Below are 14 T cell receptor beta chains sequenced from a single sample in a study of early T cells in non-severe SARS-CoV-2 infection. TCRdb reprocessed the 5' RACE reads via MiXCR and lists one record per CDR3 protein. In the table there are around 50,000 distinct CDR3 sequences, about 9.3% of which are singletons. Sample: whole blood. The receptors were sampled from an adult who was a healthcare worker with PCR-confirmed SARS-CoV-2 infection or an uninfected control (not recorded which).

The gene calls are TRBV11-2 and TRBJ2-7; D could derive from TRBD1 or TRBD2 (5 bases each). The germline V gene has CDR1 SGHAT and CDR2 FQNNGV. Trimming cost V 8 bases and J 7 bases, with 18 bases left between them. The CDR3 is 13 amino acids. CDR3: CASWGTPGLEQYF. The CDR3 nucleotides read TGTGCCAGCTGGGGGACCCCCGGCCTGGAGCAGTACTTC.

This clonotype was found many times. The CDR3 nucleotides are TGTGCCACCAGTGATTTGCGCGAGCAGTACTTC. This gives the protein CATSDLREQYF. This chain joins TRBV24-1 and TRBJ2-7; D gene unclear. The CDR3 spans 11 residues. Germline values: CDR1 KGHDR, CDR2 SFDVKD. Deletions cut 0 bases from V and 6 bases from J, with 2 bases between.

In its sample, this clonotype was seen many times. The chain is built from TRBV27 and TRBJ2-2; TRBD2 matches at 11 bases. Germline V gene data show CDR1 as MNHEY and CDR2 as SMNVEV (reference sequence). V lost 6 bases and J lost 5; bases outside the gene matches: 8. The length of the CDR3 is 16 residues. The CDR3: CASSFSSGRRTGELFF. The CDR3 DNA follows: TGTGCCAGCAGCTTTTCTAGCGGGAGGCGTACCGGGGAGCTGTTTTTT.

The chain is built from TRBV30 and TRBJ1-2; 7 bases match TRBD1. Germline V gene sequence: CDR1 GTSNPN, CDR2 SVGIG (reference sequence). V shed 5 bases and J 0 bases; nucleotides not matched to a gene: 15. The CDR3 contains 17 residues. The CDR3 sequence is CAWGPETGFGSNYGYTF. The CDR3, as DNA: TGTGCCTGGGGACCGGAGACAGGGTTCGGGTCTAACTATGGCTACACCTTC. Filled out from reference TRBV30 and TRBJ1-2, the complete variable domain reads SQTIHQWPATLVQPVGSPLSLECTVEGTSNPNLYWYRQAAGRGLQLLFYSVGIGQISSEVPQNLSASRPQDRQFILSSKKLLLSDSGFYLCAWGPETGFGSNYGYTFGSGTRLTVV.

V and J are TRBV11-2 and TRBJ2-2, with D perhaps matching TRBD1 or TRBD2 (5 bases each). The CDR3 runs to 19 residues. CDR1 and CDR2 from the germline V gene are SGHAT and FQNNGV. V lost 4 bases to trimming and J lost 0 bases, with 21 bases between them. As DNA, the CDR3 is TGTGCCAGCAGCTCCAGCTTTGGGACCACAAAACCGAACACCGGGGAGCTGTTTTTT. Translated, it gives CASSSSFGTTKPNTGELFF.

This clonotype was observed at least ten times. The chain links TRBV5-1 to TRBJ1-5; D is ambiguous. The V end lost 1 base, the J end lost 5 bases, and 1 base lay between the germline ends. The germline V gene encodes CDR1 SGHRS and CDR2 YFSETQ. CDR3 length: 11 residues. The CDR3 region has the DNA TGCGCCAGCAGCTTGTATCAGCCCCAGCATTTT. It codes for CASSLYQPQHF.

A remark on this clonotype: Given a much more abundant clone one base away, this may be a read error. V usage is TRBV29-1 and J usage is TRBJ1-6; 7 nucleotides line up with TRBD1. Trimming removed 7 bases from V and 9 bases from J; junction bases left unmatched: 12. This CDR3 is 14 amino acids long. The germline gives CDR1 SQVTM, CDR2 ANQGSEA. The CDR3 DNA follows: TGCAGCGCCAAGAGGTCCAGGGGGGGTTCACCCCTCCACTTT. Translation: CSAKRSRGGSPLHF.

This clonotype was seen a few times. The chain couples TRBV20-1 to TRBJ2-7; 10 bases line up with TRBD1. This CDR3 has 17 amino acids. Germline V gives CDR1 DFQATT, CDR2 SNEGSKA (reference sequence). The J segment lost 3 bases and the V segment lost 5 bases, leaving 16 bases of the junction unmatched. This chain's CDR3 is CSAPPTADRGVFYEQYF. The CDR3, as DNA: TGCAGTGCTCCACCTACGGCGGACAGGGGGGTTTTCTACGAGCAGTACTTC.

This clonotype was detected ten times or more. The chain couples TRBV3-1 to TRBJ2-1; TRBD1 aligns across 8 bases. The CDR3 loop spans 14 amino acids. The germline CDR1 and CDR2 sequences are LGHDT and YNNKEL (reference sequence). Trimming removed 6 bases from V and 5 bases from J; junction bases left unmatched: 6. CDR3: CASRIDRGDNEQFF. CDR3 nucleotides: TGTGCCAGCAGGATCGACAGGGGCGACAATGAGCAGTTCTTC.

This clonotype was recorded many times. This chain joins TRBV6-2 or TRBV6-3 and TRBJ2-1, with D uncertain. The length of the CDR3 is 17 residues. Germline V lookup: CDR1 MNHEY, CDR2 SVGEGT. V lost 0 bases and J 4 bases, leaving 16 bases between the germline ends. CDR3 sequence reads: CASSYSTILGQYNEQFF. The CDR3 nucleotides are TGTGCCAGCAGTTACTCAACCATTCTTGGCCAGTACAATGAGCAGTTCTTC.

This clonotype was counted ten times or more. This chain links TRBV18 with TRBJ2-1; 10 bases fit TRBD2. The CDR3 is 15 amino acids. V dropped 2 bases and J dropped 3; count of bases not matched to a gene: 1. In germline, CDR1 is KGHSH, CDR2 LQKENI. CDR3 sequence: CASSPTSGNYNEQFF. CDR3 sequence (DNA): TGTGCCAGCTCACCAACTAGCGGGAACTACAATGAGCAGTTCTTC.

This clonotype was detected ten times or more. CDR3 sequence: CASSEYLEQYF. Here the CDR3 DNA reads TGTGCCAGCAGTGAATATCTCGAGCAGTACTTC. J is TRBJ2-7 and V is TRBV25-1; no definite D call. The length of the CDR3 is 11 residues. The germline gives CDR1 MGHDK, CDR2 SYGVNS. V gave up 0 bases and J gave up 6 bases, with 3 bases separating them.

This clonotype appeared many times. The chain has TRBV29-1 and TRBJ1-1; 11 bases map to TRBD1. Losses at the gene ends were 7 bases for V and 4 bases for J; bases not matched to a gene: 8. The germline gives CDR1 SQVTM, CDR2 ANQGSEA. This CDR3 has 14 amino acids. CDR3 loop: CSGTGGAPSTEAFF. CDR3 in DNA: TGCAGCGGGACAGGGGGCGCCCCGAGCACTGAAGCTTTCTTT.

This clonotype was picked up many times. The chain joins TRBV19 to TRBJ2-1; D assignment may be TRBD1 or TRBD2 (5 bases each). Germline assignment: CDR1 LNHDA and CDR2 SQIVND (reference sequence). Trimming removed 8 bases from V and 7 bases from J, with 18 bases in between. The CDR3 loop spans 14 amino acids. The DNA for the CDR3 is TGTGCCAGTGGGGGACCCAGGATGCGGAATGAGCAGTTCTTC. Its protein product is CASGGPRMRNEQFF.